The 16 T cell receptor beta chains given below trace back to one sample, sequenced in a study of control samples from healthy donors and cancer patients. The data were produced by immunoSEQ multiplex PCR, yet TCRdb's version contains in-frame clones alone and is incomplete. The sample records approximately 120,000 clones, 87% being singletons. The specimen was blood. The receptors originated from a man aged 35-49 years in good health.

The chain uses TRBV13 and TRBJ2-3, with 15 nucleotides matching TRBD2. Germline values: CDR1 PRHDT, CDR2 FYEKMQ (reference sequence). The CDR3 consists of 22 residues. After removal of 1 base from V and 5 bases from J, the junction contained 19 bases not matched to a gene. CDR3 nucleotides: TGTGCCAGCAGCTTAGTTTCATCCCGGTGGACTAGCGGGGGGGACTCGGGAGATACGCAGTATTTT. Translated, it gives CASSLVSSRWTSGGDSGDTQYF. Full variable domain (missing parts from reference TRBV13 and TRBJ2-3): AAGVIQSPRHLIKEKRETATLKCYPIPRHDTVYWYQQGPGQDPQFLISFYEKMQSDKGSIPDRFSAQQFSDYHSELNMSSLELGDSALYFCASSLVSSRWTSGGDSGDTQYFGPGTRLTVL.

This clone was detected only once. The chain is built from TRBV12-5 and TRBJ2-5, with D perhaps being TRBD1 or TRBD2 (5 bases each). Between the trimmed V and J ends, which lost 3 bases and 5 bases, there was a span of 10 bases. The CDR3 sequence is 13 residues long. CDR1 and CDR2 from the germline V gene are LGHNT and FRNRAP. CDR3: CASGFVGVETQYF. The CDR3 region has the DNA TGTGCTAGTGGTTTTGTGGGGGTCGAGACCCAGTACTTC.

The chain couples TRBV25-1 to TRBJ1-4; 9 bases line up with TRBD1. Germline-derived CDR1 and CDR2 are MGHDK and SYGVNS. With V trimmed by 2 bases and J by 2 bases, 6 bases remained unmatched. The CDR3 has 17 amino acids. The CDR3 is CASSEVNRGLTNEKLFF. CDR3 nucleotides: TGTGCCAGCAGTGAAGTAAACAGGGGGCTCACTAATGAAAAACTGTTTTTT.

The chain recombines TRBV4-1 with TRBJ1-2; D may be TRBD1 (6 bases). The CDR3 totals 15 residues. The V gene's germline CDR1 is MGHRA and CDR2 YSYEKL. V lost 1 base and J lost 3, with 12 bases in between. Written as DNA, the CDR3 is TGCGCCAGCAGCCAAGTGGGCAGGGGAGACTATGGCTACACCTTC. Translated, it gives CASSQVGRGDYGYTF.

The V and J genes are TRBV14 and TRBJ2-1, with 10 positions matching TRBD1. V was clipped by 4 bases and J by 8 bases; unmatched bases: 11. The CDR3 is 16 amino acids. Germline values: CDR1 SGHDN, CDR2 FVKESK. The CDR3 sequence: CASSPSGQGVFDEQFF. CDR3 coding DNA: TGTGCCAGCAGCCCGAGCGGACAGGGGGTATTTGATGAGCAGTTCTTC.

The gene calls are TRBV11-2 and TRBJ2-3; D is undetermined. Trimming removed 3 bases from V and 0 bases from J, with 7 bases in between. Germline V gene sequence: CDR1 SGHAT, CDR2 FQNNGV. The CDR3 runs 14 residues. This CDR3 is CASSFSTSTDTQYF. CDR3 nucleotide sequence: TGTGCCAGCAGCTTCTCGACTAGCACAGATACGCAGTATTTT.

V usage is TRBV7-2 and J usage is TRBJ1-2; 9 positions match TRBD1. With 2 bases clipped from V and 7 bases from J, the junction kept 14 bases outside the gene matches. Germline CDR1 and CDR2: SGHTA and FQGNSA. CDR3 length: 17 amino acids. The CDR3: CASSLPITATGGSGYTF. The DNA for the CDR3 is TGTGCCAGCAGCTTACCTATAACAGCCACAGGGGGCAGTGGCTACACCTTC.

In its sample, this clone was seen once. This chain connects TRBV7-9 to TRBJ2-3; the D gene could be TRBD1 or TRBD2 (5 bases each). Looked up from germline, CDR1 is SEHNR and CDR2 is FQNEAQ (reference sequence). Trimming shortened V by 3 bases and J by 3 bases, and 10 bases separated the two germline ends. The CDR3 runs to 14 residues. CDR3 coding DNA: TGTGCCAGCAGCTTGGGACGGGCTACAGATACGCAGTATTTT. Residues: CASSLGRATDTQYF. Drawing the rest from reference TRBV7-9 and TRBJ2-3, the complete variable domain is DTGVSQNPRHKITKRGQNVTFRCDPISEHNRLYWYRQTLGQGPEFLTYFQNEAQLEKSRLLSDRFSAERPKGSFSTLEIQRTEQGDSAMYLCASSLGRATDTQYFGPGTRLTVL.

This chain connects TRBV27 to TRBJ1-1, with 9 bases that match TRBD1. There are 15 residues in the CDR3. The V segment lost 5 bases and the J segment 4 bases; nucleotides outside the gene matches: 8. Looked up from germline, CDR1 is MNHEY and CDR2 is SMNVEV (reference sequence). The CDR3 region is CASSLYRGRVTEAFF. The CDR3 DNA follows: TGTGCCAGCAGTCTCTACAGGGGGCGCGTCACTGAAGCTTTCTTT.

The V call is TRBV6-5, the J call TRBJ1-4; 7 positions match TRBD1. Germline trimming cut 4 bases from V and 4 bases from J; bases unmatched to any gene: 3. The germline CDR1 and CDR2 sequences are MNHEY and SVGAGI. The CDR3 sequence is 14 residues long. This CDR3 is CASSLDRRNEKLFF. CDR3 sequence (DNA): TGTGCCAGCAGTTTGGACAGGCGTAATGAAAAACTGTTTTTT.

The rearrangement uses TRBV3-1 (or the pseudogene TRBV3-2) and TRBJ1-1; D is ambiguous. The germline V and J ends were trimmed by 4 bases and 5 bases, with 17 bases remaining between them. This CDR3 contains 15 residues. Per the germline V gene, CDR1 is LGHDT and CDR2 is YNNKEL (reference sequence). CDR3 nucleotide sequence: TGTGCCAGCAGCCGCTTCGCGAGCAGGTTTACTGAAGCTTTCTTT. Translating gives CASSRFASRFTEAFF.

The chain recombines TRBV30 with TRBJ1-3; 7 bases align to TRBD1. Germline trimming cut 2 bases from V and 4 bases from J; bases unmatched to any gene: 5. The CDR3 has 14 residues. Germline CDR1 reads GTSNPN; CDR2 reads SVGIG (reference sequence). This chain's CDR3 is CAWSKGAAGNTIYF. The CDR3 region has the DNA TGTGCCTGGAGTAAGGGGGCTGCCGGAAACACCATATATTTT.

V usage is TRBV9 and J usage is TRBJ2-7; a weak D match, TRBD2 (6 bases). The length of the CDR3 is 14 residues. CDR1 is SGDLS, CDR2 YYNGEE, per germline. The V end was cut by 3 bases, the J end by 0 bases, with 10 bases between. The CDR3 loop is CASSAGTYSYEQYF. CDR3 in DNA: TGTGCCAGCAGCGCCGGGACTTACTCCTACGAGCAGTACTTC.

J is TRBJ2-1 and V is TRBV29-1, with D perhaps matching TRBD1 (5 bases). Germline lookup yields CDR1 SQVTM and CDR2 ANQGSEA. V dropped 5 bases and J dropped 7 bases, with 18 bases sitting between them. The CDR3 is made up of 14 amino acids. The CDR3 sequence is CSVSKGVQRNEQFF. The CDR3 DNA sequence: TGCAGCGTTTCAAAAGGGGTTCAGAGGAATGAGCAGTTCTTC.

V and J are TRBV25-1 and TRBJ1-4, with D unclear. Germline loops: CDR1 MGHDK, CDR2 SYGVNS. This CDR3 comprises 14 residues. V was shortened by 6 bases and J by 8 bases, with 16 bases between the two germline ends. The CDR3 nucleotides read TGTGCCAGCAGCCAACCTGGCCGCCTGGAAAAACTGTTTTTT. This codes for CASSQPGRLEKLFF.

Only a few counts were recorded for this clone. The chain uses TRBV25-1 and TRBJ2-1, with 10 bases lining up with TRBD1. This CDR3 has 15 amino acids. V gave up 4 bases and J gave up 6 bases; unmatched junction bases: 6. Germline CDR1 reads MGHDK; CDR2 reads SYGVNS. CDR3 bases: TGTGCCAGCAGTGCACGGGACAGGGGCGGCAATGAGCAGTTCTTC. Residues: CASSARDRGGNEQFF.